This TCR beta chain came from a study of T cell repertoires in cytomegalovirus infection. Background on the study: Based on public TCR beta signatures, there were indications of CMV infection and of a matching HLA type.

TCRdb processed the reads anew with MiXCR; each CDR3 protein has one entry. The sample lists about 76,000 distinct CDR3 sequences, 3.7% occurring once. This clonotype was observed at least ten times. Its antigen is unknown. V lost 5 bases to trimming and J lost 6 bases, with 14 bases between them. This CDR3 contains 15 residues. General observations from the study: Clonotypes of TCR beta that were HLA-C-restricted and CMV-specific dominated the ex vivo response. CMV carriers having the relevant HLA were flagged by cumulative public TCR beta family frequency.

The V call is TRBV12-3 or TRBV12-4, the J call TRBJ1-6; D gene ambiguous. The source material was PBMCs. This sequence was found in a human donor in good health (CMV status not recorded). Some clones in this sample may be carry-over from other donors' samples. Written as DNA, the CDR3 is TGTGCCAGCAGTACGCATTCGGCAGCTAATTCACCCCTCCACTTT. It is translated as CASSTHSAANSPLHF.